This TCR beta chain was sequenced in a study of post-analysis software for immune sequencing data. In the case of this clonotype: Its cognate antigen is unknown.

Losses at the gene ends were 4 bases for V and 0 bases for J; bases not matched to a gene: 11. The CDR3 extends over 17 amino acids. From germline, CDR1 is MNHEY and CDR2 SMNVEV (reference sequence). Study conclusions and caveats: Under the F measure, samples that were prepared in one batch clustered strongly together. Controls had lower frequencies than patients of a handful of TRBV segments, which included TRBV5-6, TRBV5-1 and TRBV20-1.

Unique molecular identifiers were present in the TCR beta cDNA libraries. TCRdb analysed the PCR reads with MiXCR anew, one entry per CDR3 protein. The table shows 150,000 to 200,000 distinct CDR3 sequences, with roughly 31% occurring only once. V is TRBV27 and J is TRBJ1-2; 7 positions match TRBD1. The sequencing input was blood. The sequence was collected from a girl between 5 and 17 years old with multiple sclerosis. The CDR3 reads CASSSLDRSPANYGYTF. The CDR3 bases are TGTGCCAGCAGTTCTTTGGACAGGTCGCCGGCTAACTATGGCTACACCTTC.